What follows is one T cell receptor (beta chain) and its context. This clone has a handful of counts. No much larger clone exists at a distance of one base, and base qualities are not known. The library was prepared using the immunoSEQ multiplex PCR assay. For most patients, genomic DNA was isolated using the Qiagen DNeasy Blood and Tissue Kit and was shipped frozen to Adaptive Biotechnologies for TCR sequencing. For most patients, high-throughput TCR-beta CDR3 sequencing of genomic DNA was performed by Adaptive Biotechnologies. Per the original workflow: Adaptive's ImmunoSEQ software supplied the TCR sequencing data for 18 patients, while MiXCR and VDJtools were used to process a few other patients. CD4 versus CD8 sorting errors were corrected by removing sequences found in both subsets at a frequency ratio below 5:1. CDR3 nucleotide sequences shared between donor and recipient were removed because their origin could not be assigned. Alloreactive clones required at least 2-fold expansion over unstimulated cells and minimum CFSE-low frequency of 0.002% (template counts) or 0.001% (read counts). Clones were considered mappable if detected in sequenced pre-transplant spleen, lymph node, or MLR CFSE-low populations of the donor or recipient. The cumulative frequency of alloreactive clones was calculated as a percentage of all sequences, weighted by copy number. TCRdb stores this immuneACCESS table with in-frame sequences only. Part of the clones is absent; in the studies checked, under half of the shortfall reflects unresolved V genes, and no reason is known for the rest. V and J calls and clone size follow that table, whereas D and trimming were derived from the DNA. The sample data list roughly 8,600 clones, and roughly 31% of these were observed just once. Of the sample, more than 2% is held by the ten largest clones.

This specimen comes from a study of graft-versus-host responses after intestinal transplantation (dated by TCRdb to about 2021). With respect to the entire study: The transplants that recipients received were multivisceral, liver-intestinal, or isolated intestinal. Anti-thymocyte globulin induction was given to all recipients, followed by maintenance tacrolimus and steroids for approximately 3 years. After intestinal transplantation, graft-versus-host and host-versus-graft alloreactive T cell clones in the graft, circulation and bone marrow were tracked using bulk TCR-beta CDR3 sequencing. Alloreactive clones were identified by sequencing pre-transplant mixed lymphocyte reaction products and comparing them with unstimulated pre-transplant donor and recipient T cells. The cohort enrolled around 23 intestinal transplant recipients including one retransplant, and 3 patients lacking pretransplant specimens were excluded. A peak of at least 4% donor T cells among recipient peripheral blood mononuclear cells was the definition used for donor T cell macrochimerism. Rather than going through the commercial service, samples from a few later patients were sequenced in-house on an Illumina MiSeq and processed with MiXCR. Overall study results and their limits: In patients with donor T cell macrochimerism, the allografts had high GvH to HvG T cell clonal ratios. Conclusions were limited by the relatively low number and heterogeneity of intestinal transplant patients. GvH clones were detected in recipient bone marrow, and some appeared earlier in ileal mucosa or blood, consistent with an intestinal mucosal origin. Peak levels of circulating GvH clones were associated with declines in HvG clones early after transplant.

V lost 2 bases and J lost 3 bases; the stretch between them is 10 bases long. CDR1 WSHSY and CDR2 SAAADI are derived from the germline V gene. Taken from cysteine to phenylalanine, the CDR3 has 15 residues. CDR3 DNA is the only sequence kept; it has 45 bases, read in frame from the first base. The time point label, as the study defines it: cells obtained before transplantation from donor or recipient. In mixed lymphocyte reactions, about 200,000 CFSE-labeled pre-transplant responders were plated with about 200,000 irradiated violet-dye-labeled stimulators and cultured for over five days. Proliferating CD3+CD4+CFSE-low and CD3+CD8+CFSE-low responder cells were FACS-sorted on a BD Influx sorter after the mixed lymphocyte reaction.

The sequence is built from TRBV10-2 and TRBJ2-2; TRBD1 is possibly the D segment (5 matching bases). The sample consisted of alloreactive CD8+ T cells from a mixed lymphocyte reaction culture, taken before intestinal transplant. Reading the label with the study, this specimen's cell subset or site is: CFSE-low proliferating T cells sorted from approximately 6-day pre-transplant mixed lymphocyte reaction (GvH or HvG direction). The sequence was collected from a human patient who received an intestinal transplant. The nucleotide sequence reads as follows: TGCGCCAGCAGTGAGCGAGACAGCTACACCGGGGAGCTGTTTTTT. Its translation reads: CASSERDSYTGELFF.